This entry features one T cell receptor (beta chain) sequence. Participant-reported clinical history was the basis for cohort assignment. Authors' data handling: Amplification of reference gene primers provided the estimated nucleated cell counts. The table came from immunoSEQ multiplex PCR; TCRdb's copy has only in-frame clones and leaves some out. That table furnishes V, J and clone size, whereas the DNA furnished D and trimming. The data hold 300,000 to 350,000 clones, with around nine tenths observed a single time. This entry comes from a study of blood T cell repertoires in COVID-19. About the research overall: The origin of the acute and convalescent COVID-19 samples was the United States, Italy and Spain.

CDR1 and CDR2 from the germline V gene are MNHEY and SVGAGI. The CDR3 runs to 13 residues. The germline V and J ends were trimmed by 2 bases and 4 bases, with 8 bases remaining between them. The TCR was taken from a woman in her thirties who had been exposed to COVID-19. Sequencing was carried out using PBMCs or T cells enriched from blood (not recorded which). J is TRBJ1-1 and V is TRBV6-5; D not resolved. CDR3 region: CASSYIVSTEAFF. CDR3 in DNA: TGTGCCAGCAGTTACATTGTGAGCACTGAAGCTTTCTTT.